Here is one T cell receptor (beta chain) with its context. This sample is part of a study of technical replicates of blood from a few donors. There are 12 residues in the CDR3. Looked up from germline, CDR1 is SGHNT and CDR2 is YYREEE (reference sequence). The germline V and J ends were trimmed by 4 bases and 11 bases, with 15 bases remaining between them. Clones were sequenced by immunoSEQ multiplex PCR, and TCRdb holds only the in-frame ones, with some missing. The data contain some 80,000 clones, roughly 94% of them seen just once; the ten biggest clones take up 0.38%. The chain recombines TRBV5-4 with TRBJ1-1, with D possibly TRBD1 on 5 matching bases. The source material was T cells isolated from PBMCs. This sequence was found in a human donor in good health. DNA for the CDR3: TGTGCCAGCAGCCAGGGCCTTACAAACGCTTTCTTT. Its protein product is CASSQGLTNAFF.